There are many counts of the clone carrying this T cell receptor (beta chain). Germline lookup yields CDR1 SEHNR and CDR2 FQNEAQ (reference sequence). V was cut by 2 bases and J by 4 bases, with 14 bases left in between. This CDR3 spans 15 amino acids. Amplification of TCR beta CDR3 regions used RNA as the template. Carried out on the TCR CDR3, a first-round RT-PCR used the HTBI primer set. A single record per CDR3 protein comes from TCRdb applying MiXCR to the multiplex PCR reads. The sample records over 650,000 distinct CDR3 sequences, less than 45% being singletons. These data are taken from a study of T cells in Graves' hyperthyroidism and ophthalmopathy.

The specimen sequenced was peripheral blood or thyroid tissue (not recorded which). The sequence came from an adult man with Graves' disease, either hyperthyroidism or ophthalmopathy (not recorded which). The chain joins TRBV7-9 to TRBJ1-1, with D perhaps TRBD1 (5 bases). The CDR3 loop reads CASSLQSGPSTEAFF. CDR3 nucleotides: TGTGCCAGCAGCTTACAATCAGGGCCGAGCACTGAAGCTTTCTTT. The variable domain in full, with the rest retrieved from reference TRBV7-9 and TRBJ1-1, is DTGVSQNPRHKITKRGQNVTFRCDPISEHNRLYWYRQTLGQGPEFLTYFQNEAQLEKSRLLSDRFSAERPKGSFSTLEIQRTEQGDSAMYLCASSLQSGPSTEAFFGQGTRLTVV.